This is a list of T cell receptor beta chains from one sample in a study of blood T cell repertoires in COVID-19. The table came from immunoSEQ multiplex PCR; TCRdb's copy has only in-frame clones and leaves some out. The sample lists fewer than 250,000 clones, 65% to 90% seen once, with 3% to 4% in the top ten. Input material: PBMCs or T cells enriched from blood (not recorded which). Receptors were obtained from a middle-aged woman with acute COVID-19. Each CDR3 is given with its conserved first and last residue. The D gene is left open where the match is weak. Clone sizes are given selectively: once, few, many, or a class where the clone is expanded.

TRBV7-9	.	.	TRBJ1-1	CASSSWDRTLNTEAFF	TGTGCCAGCAGCTCATGGGATAGGACTTTGAACACTGAAGCTTTCTTT
TRBV19	.	.	TRBJ2-3	CASSIETARTDTQYF	TGTGCCAGTAGTATCGAGACTGCTCGCACAGATACGCAGTATTTT
TRBV4-2	.	.	TRBJ2-7	CASSQATGLGFTAYEQYF	TGTGCCAGCAGCCAAGCAACGGGACTGGGATTCACTGCCTACGAGCAGTACTTC
TRBV12-5	.	TRBD1	TRBJ1-1	CASGFDRGEAFF	TGTGCTAGTGGTTTCGACAGGGGTGAAGCTTTCTTT
TRBV27	.	.	TRBJ2-1	CASSLRQSSNEQFF	TGTGCCAGCAGTTTAAGACAGTCCTCCAATGAGCAGTTCTTC
TRBV19	.	TRBD2	TRBJ2-2	CASRSLAGVGTGELFF	TGTGCCAGTAGGAGCCTAGCGGGAGTGGGCACCGGGGAGCTGTTTTTT
TRBV7-9	.	.	TRBJ2-7	CASSLWRGIGSYEQYF	TGTGCCAGCAGCTTATGGAGGGGTATTGGGTCCTACGAGCAGTACTTC
TRBV19	.	.	TRBJ1-1	CASRSAQGRNTEAFF	TGTGCCAGTAGATCCGCCCAGGGAAGGAACACTGAAGCTTTCTTT
TRBV18	.	.	TRBJ2-7	CASSPPAGPYEQYF	TGTGCCAGCTCACCACCAGCGGGCCCCTACGAGCAGTACTTC
TRBV5-1	once	TRBD2	TRBJ2-1	CASSFTSGSSYNEQFF	TGCGCCAGCAGCTTTACTAGCGGGAGCTCCTACAATGAGCAGTTCTTC
TRBV6-1	.	.	TRBJ1-5	CASSEAVGGQPQHF	TGTGCCAGCAGTGAAGCGGTGGGGGGACAGCCCCAGCATTTT
TRBV6-5	.	TRBD1	TRBJ2-1	CASTLGQGAVDEQFF	TGTGCCAGCACCCTTGGACAGGGGGCGGTCGATGAGCAGTTCTTC
TRBV5-1	.	.	TRBJ1-2	CASSLERPRHTF	TGCGCCAGCAGCTTGGAGCGCCCTAGGCACACCTTC
TRBV7-9	.	TRBD2	TRBJ2-5	CASSPRWVDPSGARETQYF	TGTGCCAGCAGCCCCCGATGGGTTGACCCTAGCGGGGCCCGGGAGACCCAGTACTTC
TRBV27	.	.	TRBJ2-7	CASSSSGIYEQYF	TGTGCCAGCAGTTCGTCGGGGATCTACGAGCAGTACTTC
TRBV5-1	.	.	TRBJ1-4	CASSETVTNEKLFF	TGCGCCAGCAGCGAGACAGTAACTAATGAAAAACTGTTTTTT
TRBV11-3	.	.	TRBJ1-3	CASSAHRVNSGNTIYF	TGTGCCAGCAGCGCGCACAGGGTGAACTCTGGAAACACCATATATTTT
TRBV6-1	.	.	TRBJ2-1	CASSEDPISSYNEQFF	TGTGCCAGCAGTGAAGACCCTATAAGCTCCTACAATGAGCAGTTCTTC
TRBV11-2	.	.	TRBJ2-7	CASSPVAGSPRSYEQYF	TGTGCCAGCAGCCCAGTTGCGGGAAGCCCCCGGTCCTACGAGCAGTACTTC
TRBV5-1	.	TRBD2	TRBJ2-6	CASSFGRLAGPSGANVLTF	TGCGCCAGCAGCTTCGGGCGACTAGCGGGCCCCTCTGGGGCCAACGTCCTGACTTTC
TRBV12-5	once	.	TRBJ2-7	CASGLVLGARHEQYF	TGTGCTAGTGGTTTGGTACTTGGAGCAAGACACGAGCAGTACTTC
TRBV3-1/TRBV3-2	.	TRBD2	TRBJ2-1	CASSQGTSADEQFF	TGTGCCAGCAGCCAAGGGACTAGCGCGGATGAGCAGTTCTTC
TRBV9	.	.	TRBJ1-5	CASSVGPTVPGAPQHF	TGTGCCAGCAGCGTAGGCCCCACAGTTCCTGGGGCGCCCCAGCATTTT
TRBV29-1	once	TRBD2	TRBJ2-4	CSVEELLAGGRGAKNIQYF	TGCAGCGTTGAAGAACTACTAGCGGGAGGGCGGGGGGCCAAAAACATTCAGTACTTC
TRBV7-9	many	.	TRBJ2-1	CASSPLEGSSYNEQFF	TGTGCCAGCAGCCCACTGGAGGGAAGCTCCTACAATGAGCAGTTCTTC
TRBV19	.	TRBD1	TRBJ1-2	CASSTTLQGARGDGYTF	TGTGCCAGTAGTACCACCCTACAGGGGGCGAGGGGAGATGGCTACACCTTC
TRBV28	.	TRBD2	TRBJ2-7	CASTASGSYEQYF	TGTGCCAGCACCGCTAGCGGGAGTTACGAGCAGTACTTC
TRBV28	.	.	TRBJ2-3	CASSPRVETDTQYF	TGTGCCAGCAGTCCCCGGGTGGAGACAGATACGCAGTATTTT
TRBV6-5	.	TRBD1	TRBJ2-3	CASSYATTGSTGTQYF	TGTGCCAGCAGTTACGCAACGACAGGGTCCACGGGTACGCAGTATTTT
TRBV7-9	few	TRBD2	TRBJ2-7	CASSLGSGIYEQYF	TGTGCCAGCAGCTTGGGCAGCGGGATCTACGAGCAGTACTTC